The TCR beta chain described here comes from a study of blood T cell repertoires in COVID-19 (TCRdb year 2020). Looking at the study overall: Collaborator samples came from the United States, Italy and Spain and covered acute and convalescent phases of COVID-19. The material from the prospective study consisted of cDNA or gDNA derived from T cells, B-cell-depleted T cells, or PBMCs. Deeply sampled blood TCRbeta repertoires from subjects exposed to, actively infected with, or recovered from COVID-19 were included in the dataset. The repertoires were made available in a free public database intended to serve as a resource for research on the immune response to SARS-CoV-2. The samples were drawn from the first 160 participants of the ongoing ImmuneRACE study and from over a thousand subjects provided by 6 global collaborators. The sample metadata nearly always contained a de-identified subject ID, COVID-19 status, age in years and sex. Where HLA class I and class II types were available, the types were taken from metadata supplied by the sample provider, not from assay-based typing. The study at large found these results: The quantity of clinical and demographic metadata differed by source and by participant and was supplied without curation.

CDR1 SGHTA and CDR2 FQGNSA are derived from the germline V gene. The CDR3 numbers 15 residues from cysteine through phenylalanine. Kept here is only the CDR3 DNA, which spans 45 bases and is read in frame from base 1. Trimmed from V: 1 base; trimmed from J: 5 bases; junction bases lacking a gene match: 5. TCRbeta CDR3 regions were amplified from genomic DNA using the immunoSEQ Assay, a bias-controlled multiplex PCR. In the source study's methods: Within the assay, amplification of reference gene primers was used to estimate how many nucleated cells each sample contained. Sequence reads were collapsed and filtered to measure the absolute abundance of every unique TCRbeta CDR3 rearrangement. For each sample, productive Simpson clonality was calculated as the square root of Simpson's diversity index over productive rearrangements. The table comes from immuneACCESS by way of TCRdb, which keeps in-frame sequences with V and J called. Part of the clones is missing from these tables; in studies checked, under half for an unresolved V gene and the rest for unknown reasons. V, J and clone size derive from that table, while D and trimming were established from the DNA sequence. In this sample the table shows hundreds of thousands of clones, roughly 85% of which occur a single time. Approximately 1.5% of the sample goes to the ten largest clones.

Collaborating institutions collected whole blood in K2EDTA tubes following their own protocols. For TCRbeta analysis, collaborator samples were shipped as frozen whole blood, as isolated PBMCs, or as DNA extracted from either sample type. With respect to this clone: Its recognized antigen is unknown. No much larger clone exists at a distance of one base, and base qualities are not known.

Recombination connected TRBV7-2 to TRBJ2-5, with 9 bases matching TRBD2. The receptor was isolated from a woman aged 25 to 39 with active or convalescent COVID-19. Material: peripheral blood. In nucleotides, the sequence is TGTGCCAGCAGCTTAGAGGCGGGGGGGGAGGAGACCCAGTACTTC. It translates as CASSLEAGGEETQYF.